These 18 T cell receptor beta chains were sequenced from one sample in a study of OX40 agonist ivuxolimab in advanced cancers. The protocol was immunoSEQ multiplex PCR, while the TCRdb copy is restricted to in-frame clones and leaves out a portion. The sample lists approximately 100,000 clones, 90% occurring once. Sequencing was performed on CD4+ or CD8+ T cells sorted from blood, taken in a trial of the OX40 agonist ivuxolimab. The receptor source for this set is an adult with an advanced solid tumor such as melanoma, head and neck, liver or kidney cancer.

The chain combines TRBV27 with TRBJ1-2; 8 nucleotides match TRBD1. In germline, CDR1 is MNHEY, CDR2 SMNVEV (reference sequence). The CDR3 is 17 amino acids. Unmatched junction bases numbered 13, after V lost 3 bases and J lost 4 bases. The CDR3 sequence is CASSFIGLGQGPYGYTF. Here the CDR3 DNA reads TGTGCCAGCAGTTTCATTGGGCTCGGACAGGGCCCCTATGGCTACACCTTC.

In this sample, this clone turned up once. The chain is built from TRBV11-3 and TRBJ2-3, with a possible D match to TRBD2 (5 bases). CDR1 is SGHNT, CDR2 YENEEA, per germline. This CDR3 has 15 amino acids. V was shortened by 5 bases and J by 0 bases, with 12 bases between the two germline ends. CDR3 nucleotides: TGTGCCAGCAGCGGATTAGCGTCTAGCACAGATACGCAGTATTTT. Translating it yields CASSGLASSTDTQYF. Using reference TRBV11-3 and TRBJ2-3 for the parts outside the CDR3, the full variable domain is EAGVVQSPRYKIIEKKQPVAFWCNPISGHNTLYWYLQNLGQGPELLIRYENEEAVDDSQLPKDRFSAERLKGVDSTLKIQPAELGDSAVYLCASSGLASSTDTQYFGPGTRLTVL.

The rearrangement links TRBV25-1 to TRBJ2-4; D may be TRBD1 (5 bases). The CDR3 is 17 residues long. Germline V gives CDR1 MGHDK, CDR2 SYGVNS. V was clipped by 6 bases and J by 0 bases, with 18 bases between them. The DNA for the CDR3 is TGTGCCAGCAGCCCGACAGCCGAAATGCTAGCCAAAAACATTCAGTACTTC. Its protein product is CASSPTAEMLAKNIQYF.

The V call is TRBV5-6, the J call TRBJ1-2, with 7 bases matching TRBD1. Per the germline V gene, CDR1 is SGHDT and CDR2 is YYEEEE. V dropped 2 bases and J dropped 0; count of bases not matched to a gene: 4. There are 15 residues in the CDR3. CDR3 region: CASSFRTGPNYGYTF. CDR3 sequence (DNA): TGTGCCAGCAGCTTTCGGACAGGCCCTAACTATGGCTACACCTTC.

The chain links TRBV7-9 to TRBJ1-4; 8 bases are a match to TRBD1. The CDR3 spans 15 residues. Trimming removed 8 bases from V and 2 bases from J; junction bases left unmatched: 7. Per germline, CDR1 SEHNR and CDR2 FQNEAQ (reference sequence). The CDR3: CASGTRQGTNEKLFF. For the CDR3, the DNA is TGTGCCAGCGGGACTCGACAGGGGACTAATGAAAAACTGTTTTTT.

This clone was detected once. The rearrangement joins TRBV9 to TRBJ1-1; D possibly corresponds to TRBD1 (5 bases). Germline V gene sequence: CDR1 SGDLS, CDR2 YYNGEE. CDR3 size: 13 residues. Trimming stripped 2 bases from V and 5 bases from J, with 10 bases between. The CDR3 sequence is CASSVGGRTEAFF. The CDR3 DNA is TGTGCCAGCAGCGTCGGGGGGAGGACTGAAGCTTTCTTT.

The chain uses TRBV29-1 and TRBJ1-4, with D unresolved. CDR3 length equals 13 residues. V gave up 4 bases and J gave up 4 bases, with 10 bases separating them. Germline V gene lookup returns CDR1 SQVTM and CDR2 ANQGSEA. CDR3: CSVGTDLNEKLFF. The CDR3 region has the DNA TGCAGCGTTGGGACGGACCTTAATGAAAAACTGTTTTTT.

This rearrangement joins TRBV5-5 to TRBJ1-1; 7 nucleotides match TRBD1. J was trimmed by 1 base and V by 1 base; bases with no gene match: 1. Germline lookup yields CDR1 SGHKS and CDR2 YYEKEE (reference sequence). CDR3 size: 14 residues. DNA for the CDR3: TGTGCCAGCAGCTTGAGGGACAGGAACACTGAAGCTTTCTTT. Encoded protein: CASSLRDRNTEAFF.

V gene TRBV7-2 combines with J gene TRBJ2-1, with D perhaps matching TRBD2 (5 bases). Between the trimmed V and J ends, which lost 1 base and 3 bases, there was a span of 13 bases. The CDR3 spans 16 residues. The germline CDR1 and CDR2 sequences are SGHTA and FQGNSA. CDR3 nucleotide sequence: TGTGCCAGCAGCTTAGACGGCGGGTGGGACTACAATGAGCAGTTCTTC. It codes for CASSLDGGWDYNEQFF.

The CDR3 protein is CASSPPRPRRIANYGYTF. The CDR3 coding sequence is TGTGCCAGCAGTCCCCCCCGCCCAAGACGTATAGCTAACTATGGCTACACCTTC. The gene calls are TRBV28 and TRBJ1-2; no clear D gene. The ends were cut back, 5 bases at V and 0 bases at J, with 22 bases in the middle. Germline lookup yields CDR1 MDHEN and CDR2 SYDVKM. The CDR3 runs to 18 residues.

This clone came up a few times. This sequence joins TRBV19 and TRBJ1-2, with TRBD1 matching 8 bases. CDR3 length: 13 amino acids. With 3 bases clipped from V and 3 bases from J, the junction kept 0 bases outside the gene matches. Germline lookup yields CDR1 LNHDA and CDR2 SQIVND (reference sequence). CDR3 loop: CASSMTGDYGYTF. The DNA for the CDR3 is TGTGCCAGTAGTATGACAGGGGACTATGGCTACACCTTC.

This chain uses TRBV5-3 with TRBJ2-2, with D uncertain. TRBV5-3 is sorted into the ORF group, with uncertain function. Trimming removed 8 bases at V and 0 bases at J, with 11 bases between. The length of the CDR3 is 14 residues. This CDR3 is CASSIDPNTGELFF. The CDR3 coding sequence is TGTGCCAGCAGCATTGACCCGAACACCGGGGAGCTGTTTTTT.

The chain has TRBV5-5 and TRBJ2-5; D not resolved. The CDR3 totals 13 residues. The germline CDR1 and CDR2 sequences are SGHKS and YYEKEE (reference sequence). V lost 6 bases and J lost 5, with 14 bases in between. The CDR3 is CASTPTGRETQYF. The DNA of the CDR3 is TGTGCCAGCACCCCTACTGGGCGGGAGACCCAGTACTTC.

This clone was recorded only once. The rearrangement links TRBV6-5 to TRBJ1-2, with D possibly TRBD1 on 5 matching bases. Between the trimmed V and J ends, which lost 5 bases and 3 bases, there was a span of 13 bases. Germline assignment: CDR1 MNHEY and CDR2 SVGAGI. CDR3 length: 14 amino acids. CDR3 DNA sequence: TGTGCCAGCAGTGTCGGGGAGGGGTACTATGGCTACACCTTC. Protein product: CASSVGEGYYGYTF.

This clone was detected only once. In DNA, the CDR3 is TGTGCCAGCACCCAAACCCGGGGATCTGGGGCCAACGTCCTGACTTTC. Its protein is CASTQTRGSGANVLTF. This rearrangement joins TRBV7-2 to TRBJ2-6, with D possibly TRBD2 on 5 matching bases. Germline loops: CDR1 SGHTA, CDR2 FQGNSA. The germline V and J ends were trimmed by 7 bases and 1 base, with 14 bases remaining between them. The CDR3 runs 16 residues.

This clone was counted once. The rearrangement uses TRBV19 and TRBJ1-2; 7 bases are shared with TRBD1. The CDR3 runs 13 residues. The germline V gene encodes CDR1 LNHDA and CDR2 SQIVND (reference sequence). V was clipped by 7 bases and J by 6 bases; unmatched bases: 8. CDR3 residues: CASILQGGHGYTF. The CDR3 coding sequence is TGTGCCAGTATTCTCCAGGGGGGCCATGGCTACACCTTC.

The CDR3 nucleotides are TGTGCCATCAGTGGCTCAGCGGGAGTAAGAACAGATACGCAGTATTTT. This translates into CAISGSAGVRTDTQYF. This chain links TRBV10-3 with TRBJ2-3, with 8 nucleotides matching TRBD2. The V segment lost 4 bases and the J segment 3 bases; nucleotides outside the gene matches: 9. Germline lookup yields CDR1 ENHRY and CDR2 SYGVKD. CDR3 length: 16 amino acids.

The chain has TRBV7-3 and TRBJ2-5; D is ambiguous. The CDR3 is 12 residues long. Trimming stripped 2 bases from V and 4 bases from J, with 5 bases between. CDR1 and CDR2 from the germline V gene are SGHTA and FQGTGA. CDR3 nucleotide sequence: TGTGCCAGCAGCTTAGAGCGAGAGACCCAGTACTTC. It specifies CASSLERETQYF.